This T cell receptor beta chain was observed in a study of shared clonotypes between healthy human individuals (TCRdb year 2020). Context from the whole study: A couple of women and a few men aged 18 to 49 years were included in the cohort. To increase sequencing depth and limit assay-specific biases, different laboratories used diverse techniques to prepare libraries and sequence TCR repertoires. Per donor, three plates each were used for CD4 naive and CD4 memory, two for CD8 naive, and one for CD8 memory. The study deeply sequenced blood TCR repertoires of roughly five healthy adults to estimate repertoire size and the extent of clonotype sharing between individuals. Between about 0.9 and 9 billion PBMCs per donor were obtained by leukapheresis.

The study at large found these results: Incomplete sequencing was indicated by rarefaction of sorted-subset datasets, despite the large sequencing depth. When four donors were compared, the shared fraction of clonotypes was about 5.5% for naive CD4, about 4% for naive CD8, 2% to 2.5% for memory CD4, and around 0.37% for memory CD8. Because the study included only a small number of donors, the genetic and exposure-history diversity represented was limited. Higher generation probabilities were observed for clonotypes shared by all four sorted-subset donors than for non-shared clonotypes. Larger estimated clonotype richness was generally found for naive subsets than for memory subsets. Pairwise subsampling indicated that sequencing depth was expected to affect the degree of clonotype sharing among donors. Sampling was restricted to blood, and TCR repertoires in tissue are likely to differ from TCR repertoires in blood.

TCR CDR3 regions were amplified from genomic DNA by multiplex PCR using the deep immunoSEQ assay. Extracted genomic DNA from each cell subset was distributed evenly across all wells of several immunoSEQ 96-well plates, and each plate was treated as a replicate. Each replicate PCR for sorted subsets received roughly 200 ng genomic DNA, equal to around 32,000 T cell genomes. Purified libraries were quantified with a Qubit 3.0 fluorometer, sized on a Bioanalyzer 2100, and re-quantified with the KAPA Library Quantification kit. A separate single-read 150-cycle Illumina NextSeq 550 flow cell was used to sequence each immunoSEQ 96-well plate. The authors processed their data as follows. Because the immunoSEQ output included only junctional sequences and no quality scores, the filtering could not be the same as the filtering used for full-length reads. Sequences were annotated with PyIR, a Python wrapper for IgBLAST v1.9, using IMGT germline references to assign V/J genes and CDR3. Reads were filtered out if the reads had weak V/J assignments (E-value above 1e-6), no CDR3, stop codons, out-of-frame junctions, or ambiguous translated residues. A V3J clonotype was defined by an identical inferred V gene, J gene, and CDR3 amino acid sequence. To compute the percentage overlap between repertoires, the number of shared unique clonotypes was divided by the size of the smaller repertoire. Three approaches were used to assess repertoire richness: RTK rarefaction, the Chao1 estimator, and Recon v2.1 estimates of unobserved clonotypes. OLGA was used to compute generation probabilities for all TCRbeta clonotypes that the gDNA method yielded from a handful of donors. As stored in TCRdb, this immuneACCESS dataset retains in-frame rearrangements with V and J assigned. A fraction of the clones does not appear; measured against another copy, unresolved V genes explain less than half of the discrepancy, and the remainder lacks a known reason. Clone size and the V and J calls come from that table; the DNA yielded D and trimming. The table for this sample lists some 1,600,000 clones; roughly 98% of them were counted only once. The ten biggest clones cover 0.4% to 0.45% of the sample.

As encoded in the germline V gene, CDR1 is SGDLS while CDR2 is YYNGEE. Unmatched junction bases come to 9, with V trimmed by 0 bases and J by 6 bases. The CDR3 runs 15 amino acids, cysteine and phenylalanine included. CDR3 DNA is the only sequence kept; it has 45 bases, read in frame from the first base. The donors were healthy, HIV-negative adults with no recently reported acute infections or vaccinations. All donors were Caucasian adults living in Nashville, Tennessee, USA. CD4+ T cells were enriched by magnetic negative selection, after which naive cells were positively selected on CD45RA and the negative fraction was taken as the memory subset. Blood was collected by leukapheresis, and PBMCs were isolated by Ficoll-Histopaque density gradient centrifugation and then cryopreserved in liquid nitrogen vapor phase. Analytical flow cytometry was used to check the purity and quantity of each magnetically sorted T cell population. Genomic DNA was isolated from every sorted fraction and measured by UV absorbance on a Nanodrop 2000c.

Comments on this clone: The target of this receptor is not known. Base qualities are not provided; no much larger clone lies one nucleotide away.

The V and J segments used are TRBV9 and TRBJ2-7; TRBD2 fits 7 bases in the junction. The sample consisted of naive CD4+ T cells sorted from blood. Sample cell subset or site, as interpreted from the label and publication: CD45RA+ positively selected. This TCR was recovered from a young man in good health. Read as DNA, the sequence is TGTGCCAGCAGCGTAGCCGCGGGAGTGGAGAGCGAGCAGTACTTC. Protein translation: CASSVAAGVESEQYF.